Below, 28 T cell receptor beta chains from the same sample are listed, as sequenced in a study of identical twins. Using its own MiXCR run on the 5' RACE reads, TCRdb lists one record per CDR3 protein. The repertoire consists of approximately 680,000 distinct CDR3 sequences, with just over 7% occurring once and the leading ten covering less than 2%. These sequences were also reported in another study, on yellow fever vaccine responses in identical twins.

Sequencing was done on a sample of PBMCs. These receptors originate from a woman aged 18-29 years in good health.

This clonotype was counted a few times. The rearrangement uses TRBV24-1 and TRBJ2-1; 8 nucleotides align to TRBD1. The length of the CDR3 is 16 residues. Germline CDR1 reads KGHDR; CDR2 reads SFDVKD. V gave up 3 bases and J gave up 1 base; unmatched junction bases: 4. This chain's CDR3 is CATSDPDRGSYNEQFF. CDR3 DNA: TGTGCCACCAGTGATCCCGACAGGGGATCCTACAATGAGCAGTTCTTC.

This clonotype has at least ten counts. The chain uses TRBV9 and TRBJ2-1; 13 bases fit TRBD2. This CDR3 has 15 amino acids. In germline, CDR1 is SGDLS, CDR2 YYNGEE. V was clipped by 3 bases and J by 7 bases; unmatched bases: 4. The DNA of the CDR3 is TGTGCCAGCAGCGATGGGACTAGCGGGACGAATGAGCAGTTCTTC. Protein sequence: CASSDGTSGTNEQFF.

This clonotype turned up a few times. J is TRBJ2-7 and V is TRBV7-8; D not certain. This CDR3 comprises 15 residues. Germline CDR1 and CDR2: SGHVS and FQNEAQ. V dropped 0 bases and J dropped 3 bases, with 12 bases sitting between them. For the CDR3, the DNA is TGTGCCAGCAGCTTAGCTCCCGAGCTGGGCTACGAGCAGTACTTC. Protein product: CASSLAPELGYEQYF.

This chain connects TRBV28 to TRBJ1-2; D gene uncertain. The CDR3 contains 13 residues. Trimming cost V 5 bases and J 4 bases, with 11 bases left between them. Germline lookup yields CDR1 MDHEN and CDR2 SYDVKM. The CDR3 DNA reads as TGTGCCAGCAGTCAACGGATTCTCTATGGCTACACCTTC. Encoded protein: CASSQRILYGYTF.

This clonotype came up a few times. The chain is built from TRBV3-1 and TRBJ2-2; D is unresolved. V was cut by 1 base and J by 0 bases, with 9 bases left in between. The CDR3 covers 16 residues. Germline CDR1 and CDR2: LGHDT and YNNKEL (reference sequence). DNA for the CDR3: TGTGCCAGCAGCCAAGTCCGGACCCCGAACACCGGGGAGCTGTTTTTT. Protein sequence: CASSQVRTPNTGELFF.

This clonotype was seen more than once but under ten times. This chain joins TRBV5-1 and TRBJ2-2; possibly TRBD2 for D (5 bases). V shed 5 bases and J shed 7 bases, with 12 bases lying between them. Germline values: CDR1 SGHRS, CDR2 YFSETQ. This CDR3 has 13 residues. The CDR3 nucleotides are TGCGCCAGCAGGAACGGGGTTGTCGGGGAGCTGTTTTTT. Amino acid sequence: CASRNGVVGELFF. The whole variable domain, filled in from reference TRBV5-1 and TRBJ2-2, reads KAGVTQTPRYLIKTRGQQVTLSCSPISGHRSVSWYQQTPGQGLQFLFEYFSETQRNKGNFPGRFSGRQFSNSRSEMNVSTLELGDSALYLCASRNGVVGELFFGEGSRLTVL.

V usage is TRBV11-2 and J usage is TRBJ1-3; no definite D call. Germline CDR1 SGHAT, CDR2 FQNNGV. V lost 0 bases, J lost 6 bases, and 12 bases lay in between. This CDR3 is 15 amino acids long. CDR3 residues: CASSLENTLLNTIYF. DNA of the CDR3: TGTGCCAGCAGCTTAGAGAACACCCTTTTAAACACCATATATTTT.

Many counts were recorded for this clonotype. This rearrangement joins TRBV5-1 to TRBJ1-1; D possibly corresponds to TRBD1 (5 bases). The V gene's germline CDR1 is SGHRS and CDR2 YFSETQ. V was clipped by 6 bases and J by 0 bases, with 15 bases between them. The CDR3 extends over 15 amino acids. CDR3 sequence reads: CASKEQGEMNTEAFF. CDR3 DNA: TGCGCCAGCAAAGAGCAGGGAGAGATGAACACTGAAGCTTTCTTT.

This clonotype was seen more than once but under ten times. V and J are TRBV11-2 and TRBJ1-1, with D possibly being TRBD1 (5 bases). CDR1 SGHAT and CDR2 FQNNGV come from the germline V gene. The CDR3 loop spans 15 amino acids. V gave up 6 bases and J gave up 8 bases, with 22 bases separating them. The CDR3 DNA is TGTGCCAGCAGTTCGATGGGGTGGGGCACCAACGAAGCTTTCTTT. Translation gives CASSSMGWGTNEAFF. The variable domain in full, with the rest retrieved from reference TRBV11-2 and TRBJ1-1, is EAGVAQSPRYKIIEKRQSVAFWCNPISGHATLYWYQQILGQGPKLLIQFQNNGVVDDSQLPKDRFSAERLKGVDSTLKIQPAKLEDSAVYLCASSSMGWGTNEAFFGQGTRLTVV.

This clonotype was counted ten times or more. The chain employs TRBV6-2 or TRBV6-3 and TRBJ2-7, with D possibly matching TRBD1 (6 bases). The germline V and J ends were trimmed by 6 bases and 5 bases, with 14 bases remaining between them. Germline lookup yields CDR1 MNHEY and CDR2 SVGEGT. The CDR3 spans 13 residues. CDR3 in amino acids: CASRRQGNNEQYV. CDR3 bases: TGTGCCAGCAGGAGGCAGGGGAACAACGAGCAGTACGTC.

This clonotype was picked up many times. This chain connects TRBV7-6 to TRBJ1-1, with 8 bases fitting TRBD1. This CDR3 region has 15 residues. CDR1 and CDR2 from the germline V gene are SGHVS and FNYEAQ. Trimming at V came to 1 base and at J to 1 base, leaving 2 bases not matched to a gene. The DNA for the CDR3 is TGTGCCAGCAGCTTAGGGACAGGGACGAACACTGAAGCTTTCTTT. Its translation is CASSLGTGTNTEAFF.

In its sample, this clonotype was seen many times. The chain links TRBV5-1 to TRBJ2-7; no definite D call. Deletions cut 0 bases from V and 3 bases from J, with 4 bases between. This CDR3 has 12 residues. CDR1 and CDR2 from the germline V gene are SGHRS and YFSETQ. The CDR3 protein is CASSLGNYEQYF. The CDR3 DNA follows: TGCGCCAGCAGCTTGGGTAACTACGAGCAGTACTTC.

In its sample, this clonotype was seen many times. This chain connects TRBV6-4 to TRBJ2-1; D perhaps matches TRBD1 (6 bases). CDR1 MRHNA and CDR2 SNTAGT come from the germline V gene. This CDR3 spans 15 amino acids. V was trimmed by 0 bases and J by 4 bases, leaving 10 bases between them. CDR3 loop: CASSDSGAPYNEQFF. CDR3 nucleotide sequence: TGTGCCAGCAGTGACTCGGGGGCGCCGTACAATGAGCAGTTCTTC.

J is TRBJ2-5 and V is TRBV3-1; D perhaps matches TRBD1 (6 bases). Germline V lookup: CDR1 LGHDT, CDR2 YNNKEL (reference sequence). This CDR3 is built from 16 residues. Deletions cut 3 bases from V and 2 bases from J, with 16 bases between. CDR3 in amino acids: CASSHSFTGLQETQYF. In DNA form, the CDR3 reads TGTGCCAGCAGCCACAGTTTTACAGGGCTACAAGAGACCCAGTACTTC.

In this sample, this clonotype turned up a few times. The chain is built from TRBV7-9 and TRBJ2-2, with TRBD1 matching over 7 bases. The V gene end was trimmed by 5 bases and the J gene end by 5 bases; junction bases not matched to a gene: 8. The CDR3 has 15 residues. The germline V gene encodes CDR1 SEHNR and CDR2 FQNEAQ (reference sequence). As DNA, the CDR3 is TGTGCCAGCAGCAACCTAACAGGGGTGACCGGGGAGCTGTTTTTT. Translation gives CASSNLTGVTGELFF.

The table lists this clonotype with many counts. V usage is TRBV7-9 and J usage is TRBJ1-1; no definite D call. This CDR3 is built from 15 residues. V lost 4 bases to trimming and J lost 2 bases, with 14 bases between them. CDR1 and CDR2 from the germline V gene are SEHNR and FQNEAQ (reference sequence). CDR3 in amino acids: CASSSTSDANTEAFF. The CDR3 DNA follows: TGTGCCAGCAGCTCCACCTCCGATGCAAACACTGAAGCTTTCTTT.

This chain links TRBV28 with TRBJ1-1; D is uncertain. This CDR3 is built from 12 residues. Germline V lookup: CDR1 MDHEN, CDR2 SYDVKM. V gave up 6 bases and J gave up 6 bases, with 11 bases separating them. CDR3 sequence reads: CASRPQTAEAFF. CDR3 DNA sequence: TGTGCCAGCAGACCTCAGACCGCTGAAGCTTTCTTT.

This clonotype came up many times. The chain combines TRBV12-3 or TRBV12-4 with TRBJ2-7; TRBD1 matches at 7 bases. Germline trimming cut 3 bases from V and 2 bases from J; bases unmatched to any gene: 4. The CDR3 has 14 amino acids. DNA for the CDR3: TGTGCCAGCAGTTTTGGGACAGCGACCTACGAGCAGTACTTC. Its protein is CASSFGTATYEQYF.

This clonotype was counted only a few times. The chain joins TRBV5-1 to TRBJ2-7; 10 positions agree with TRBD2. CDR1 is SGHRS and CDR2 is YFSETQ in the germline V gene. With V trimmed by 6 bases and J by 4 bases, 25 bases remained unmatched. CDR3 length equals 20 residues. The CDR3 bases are TGCGCCAGCACCAAGCTTTTGCCTAGCGGGAGATCCCTCATTGGATACGAGCAGTACTTC. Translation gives CASTKLLPSGRSLIGYEQYF.

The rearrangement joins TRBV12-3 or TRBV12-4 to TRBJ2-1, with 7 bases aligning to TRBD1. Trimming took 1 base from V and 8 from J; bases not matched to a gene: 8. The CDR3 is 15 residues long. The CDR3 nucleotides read TGTGCCAGCAGTTTAGAGGGGGCGAGTTACTATGAGCAGTTCTTC. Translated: CASSLEGASYYEQFF.

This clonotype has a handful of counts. CDR3: CASSYSGTLFSGNTIYF. The CDR3 nucleotides read TGTGCCAGCAGTTACTCAGGGACACTATTCTCTGGAAACACCATATATTTT. The chain is built from TRBV6-5 and TRBJ1-3, with D maybe TRBD1 (6 bases). Trimming stripped 0 bases from V and 0 bases from J, with 12 bases between. The CDR3 extends over 17 amino acids. CDR1 is MNHEY and CDR2 is SVGAGI in the germline V gene.

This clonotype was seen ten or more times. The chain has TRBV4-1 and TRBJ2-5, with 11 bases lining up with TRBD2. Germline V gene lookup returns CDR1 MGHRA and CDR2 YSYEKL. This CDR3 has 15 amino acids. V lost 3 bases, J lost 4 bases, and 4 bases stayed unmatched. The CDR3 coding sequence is TGCGCCAGCAGCCAGCCTGGACTAGCGGGAGAGACCCAGTACTTC. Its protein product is CASSQPGLAGETQYF.

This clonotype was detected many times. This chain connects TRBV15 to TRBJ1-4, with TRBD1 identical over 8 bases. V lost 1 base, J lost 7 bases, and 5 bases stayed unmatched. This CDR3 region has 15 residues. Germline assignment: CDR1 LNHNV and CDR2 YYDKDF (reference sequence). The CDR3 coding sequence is TGTGCCACCAGCAGAGGCAGACAGGGGTTTGAAAAACTGTTTTTT. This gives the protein CATSRGRQGFEKLFF.

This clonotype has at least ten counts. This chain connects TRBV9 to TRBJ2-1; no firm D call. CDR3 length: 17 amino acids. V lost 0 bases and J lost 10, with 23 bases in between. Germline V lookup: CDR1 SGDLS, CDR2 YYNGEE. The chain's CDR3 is CASSVGFHGRALREQFF. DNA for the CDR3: TGTGCCAGCAGCGTAGGGTTTCACGGACGGGCACTTCGGGAGCAGTTCTTC.

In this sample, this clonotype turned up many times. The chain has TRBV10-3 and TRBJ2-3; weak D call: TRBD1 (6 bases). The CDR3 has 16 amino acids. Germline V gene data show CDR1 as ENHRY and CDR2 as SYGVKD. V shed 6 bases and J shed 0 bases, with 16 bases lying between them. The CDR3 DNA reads TGTGCCATCAGCGGTAAGGCAGGGGCCAGCACAGATACGCAGTATTTT. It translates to CAISGKAGASTDTQYF.

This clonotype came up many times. DNA for the CDR3: TGCGCCAGCAGCTTGGATTGGGGAGGTAATTCACCCCTCCACTTT. The encoded protein is CASSLDWGGNSPLHF. V usage is TRBV5-1 and J usage is TRBJ1-6, with no clear D. V lost 0 bases to trimming and J lost 6 bases, with 10 bases between them. Germline CDR1 is SGHRS and CDR2 is YFSETQ. The CDR3 is 15 residues long. The variable domain in full, with the rest retrieved from reference TRBV5-1 and TRBJ1-6, is KAGVTQTPRYLIKTRGQQVTLSCSPISGHRSVSWYQQTPGQGLQFLFEYFSETQRNKGNFPGRFSGRQFSNSRSEMNVSTLELGDSALYLCASSLDWGGNSPLHFGNGTRLTVT.

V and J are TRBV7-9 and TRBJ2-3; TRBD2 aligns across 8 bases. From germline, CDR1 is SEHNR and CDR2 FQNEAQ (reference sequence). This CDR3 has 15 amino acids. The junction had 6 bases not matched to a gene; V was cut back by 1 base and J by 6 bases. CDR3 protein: CASSLGHGGADTQYF. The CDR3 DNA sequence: TGTGCCAGCAGCTTAGGGCACGGGGGGGCCGATACGCAGTATTTT.

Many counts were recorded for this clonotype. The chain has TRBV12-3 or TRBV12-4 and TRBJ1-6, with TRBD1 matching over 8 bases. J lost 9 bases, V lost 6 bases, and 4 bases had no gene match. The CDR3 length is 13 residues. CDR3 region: CASSKDRVSPLHF. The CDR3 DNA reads TGTGCCAGCAGCAAGGACAGGGTTTCACCCCTCCACTTT.